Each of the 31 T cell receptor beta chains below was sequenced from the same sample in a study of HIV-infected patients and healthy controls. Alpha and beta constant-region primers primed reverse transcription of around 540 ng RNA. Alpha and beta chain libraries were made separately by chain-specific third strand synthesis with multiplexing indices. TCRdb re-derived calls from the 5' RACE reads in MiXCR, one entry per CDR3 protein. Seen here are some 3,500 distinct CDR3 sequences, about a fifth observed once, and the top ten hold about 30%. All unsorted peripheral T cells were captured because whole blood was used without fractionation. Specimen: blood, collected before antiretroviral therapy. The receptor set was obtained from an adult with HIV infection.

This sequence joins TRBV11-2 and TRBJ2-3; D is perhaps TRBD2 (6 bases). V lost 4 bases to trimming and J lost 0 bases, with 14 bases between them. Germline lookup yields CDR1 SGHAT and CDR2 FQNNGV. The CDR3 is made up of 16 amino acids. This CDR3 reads CASSSISGTSTDTQYF. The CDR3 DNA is TGTGCCAGCAGCTCGATCTCAGGGACTAGCACAGATACGCAGTATTTT.

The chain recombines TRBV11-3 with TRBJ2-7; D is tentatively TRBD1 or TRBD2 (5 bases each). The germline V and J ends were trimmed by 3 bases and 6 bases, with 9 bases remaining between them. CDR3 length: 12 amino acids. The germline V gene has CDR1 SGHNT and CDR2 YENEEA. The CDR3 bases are TGTGCCAGCAGCTTGGGGACCTTCGAGCAGTACTTC. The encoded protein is CASSLGTFEQYF.

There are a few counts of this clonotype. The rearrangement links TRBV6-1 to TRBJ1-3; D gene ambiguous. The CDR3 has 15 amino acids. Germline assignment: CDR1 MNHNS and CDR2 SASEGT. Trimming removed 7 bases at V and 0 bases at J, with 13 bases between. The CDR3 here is CASITRATSGNTIYF. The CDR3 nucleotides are TGTGCCAGCATTACCCGGGCCACCTCTGGAAACACCATATATTTT.

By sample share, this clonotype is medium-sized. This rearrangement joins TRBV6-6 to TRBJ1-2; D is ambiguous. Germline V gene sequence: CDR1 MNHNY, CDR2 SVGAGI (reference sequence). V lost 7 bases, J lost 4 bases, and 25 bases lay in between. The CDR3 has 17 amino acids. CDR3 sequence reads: CASKKTEVGSPPYGYTF. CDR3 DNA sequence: TGTGCCAGCAAAAAAACGGAAGTGGGATCCCCCCCCTATGGCTACACCTTC.

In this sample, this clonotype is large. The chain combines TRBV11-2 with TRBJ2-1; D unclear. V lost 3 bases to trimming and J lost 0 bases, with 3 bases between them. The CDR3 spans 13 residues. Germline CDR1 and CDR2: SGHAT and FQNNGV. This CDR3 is CASSFDSYNEQFF. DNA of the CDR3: TGTGCCAGCAGCTTTGACTCCTACAATGAGCAGTTCTTC. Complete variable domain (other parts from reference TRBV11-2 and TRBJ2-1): EAGVAQSPRYKIIEKRQSVAFWCNPISGHATLYWYQQILGQGPKLLIQFQNNGVVDDSQLPKDRFSAERLKGVDSTLKIQPAKLEDSAVYLCASSFDSYNEQFFGPGTRLTVL.

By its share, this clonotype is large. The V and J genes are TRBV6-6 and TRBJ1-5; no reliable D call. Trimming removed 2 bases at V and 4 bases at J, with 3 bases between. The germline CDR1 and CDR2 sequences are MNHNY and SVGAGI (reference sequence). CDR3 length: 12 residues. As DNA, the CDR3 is TGTGCCAGCAGTTACGCTAATCAGCCCCAGCATTTT. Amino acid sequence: CASSYANQPQHF.

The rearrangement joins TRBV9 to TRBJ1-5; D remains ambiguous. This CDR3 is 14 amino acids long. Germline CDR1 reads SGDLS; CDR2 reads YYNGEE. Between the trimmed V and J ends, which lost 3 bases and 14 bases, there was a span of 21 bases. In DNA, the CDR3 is TGTGCCAGCAGCGCAGACCCGGGCAATCAGCCAAAGCATTTT. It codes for CASSADPGNQPKHF.

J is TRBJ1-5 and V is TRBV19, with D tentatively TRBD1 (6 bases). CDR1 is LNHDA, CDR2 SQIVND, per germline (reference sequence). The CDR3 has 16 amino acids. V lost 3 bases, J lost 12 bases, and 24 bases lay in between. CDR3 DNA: TGTGCCAGTAGTATCGGACAGAACGGGCCGGGAGGACTCCAGCATTTT. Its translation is CASSIGQNGPGGLQHF. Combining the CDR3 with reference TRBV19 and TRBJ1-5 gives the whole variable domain DGGITQSPKYLFRKEGQNVTLSCEQNLNHDAMYWYRQDPGQGLRLIYYSQIVNDFQKGDIAEGYSVSREKKESFPLTVTSAQKNPTAFYLCASSIGQNGPGGLQHFGDGTRLSIL.

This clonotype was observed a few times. CDR3 in amino acids: CATSRDLGAGGYTF. CDR3 DNA sequence: TGTGCCACCAGCAGAGATCTGGGGGCTGGAGGCTACACCTTC. The J gene is TRBJ1-2, the V gene TRBV15; a possible D gene is TRBD1 (6 bases). This CDR3 has 14 residues. Trimming took 0 bases from V and 8 from J, leaving 13 bases between them. Germline assignment: CDR1 LNHNV and CDR2 YYDKDF (reference sequence).

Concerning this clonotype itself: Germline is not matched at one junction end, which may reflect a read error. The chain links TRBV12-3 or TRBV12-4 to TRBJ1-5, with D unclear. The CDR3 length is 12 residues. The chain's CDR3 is CDSSSGEQPQHF. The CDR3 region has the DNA TGTGACAGCAGTTCGGGAGAACAGCCCCAGCATTTT.

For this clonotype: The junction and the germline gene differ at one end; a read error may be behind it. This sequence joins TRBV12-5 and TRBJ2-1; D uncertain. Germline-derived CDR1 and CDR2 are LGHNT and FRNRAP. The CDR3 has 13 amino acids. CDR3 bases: TGTGATAGTGGCCCGACCTCCTACAATGAGCAGTTCTTC. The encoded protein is CDSGPTSYNEQFF.

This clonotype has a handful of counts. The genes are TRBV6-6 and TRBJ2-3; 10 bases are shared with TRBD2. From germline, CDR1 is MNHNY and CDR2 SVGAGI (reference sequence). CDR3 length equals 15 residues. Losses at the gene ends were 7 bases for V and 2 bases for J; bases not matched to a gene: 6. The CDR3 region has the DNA TGTGCCAGCACCTCTAGCGGGGGTCCCACAGATACGCAGTATTTT. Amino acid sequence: CASTSSGGPTDTQYF.

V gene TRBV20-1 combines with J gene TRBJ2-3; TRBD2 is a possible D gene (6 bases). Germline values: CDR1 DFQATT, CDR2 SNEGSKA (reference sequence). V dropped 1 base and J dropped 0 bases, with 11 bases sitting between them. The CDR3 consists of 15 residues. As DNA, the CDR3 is TGCAGTGCTAGAGGGGGGGAACGTAGCACAGATACGCAGTATTTT. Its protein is CSARGGERSTDTQYF.

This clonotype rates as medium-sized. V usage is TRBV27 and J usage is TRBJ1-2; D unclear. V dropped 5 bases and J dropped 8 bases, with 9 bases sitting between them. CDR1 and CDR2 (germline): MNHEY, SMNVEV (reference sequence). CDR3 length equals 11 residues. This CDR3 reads CASSPGTGYTF. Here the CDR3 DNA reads TGTGCCAGCAGTCCCGGAACCGGCTACACCTTC.

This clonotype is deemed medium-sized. CDR3 DNA: TGTGCCATCAGCCCTTGGACAGGGGATCCAACTGTCTTAGAGACCCAGTACTTC. Translation: CAISPWTGDPTVLETQYF. The chain couples TRBV10-3 to TRBJ2-5; 9 nucleotides match TRBD1. Germline V gene lookup returns CDR1 ENHRY and CDR2 SYGVKD. Trimming took 6 bases from V and 4 from J; bases not matched to a gene: 18. CDR3 size: 18 residues.

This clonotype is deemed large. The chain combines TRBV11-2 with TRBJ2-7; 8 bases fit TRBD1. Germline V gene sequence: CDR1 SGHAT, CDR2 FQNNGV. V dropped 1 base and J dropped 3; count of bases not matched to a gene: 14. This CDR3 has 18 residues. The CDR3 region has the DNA TGTGCCAGCAGCTTAGTGTTCGGGACAGGTTGGGTCAGCTACGAGCAGTACTTC. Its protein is CASSLVFGTGWVSYEQYF.

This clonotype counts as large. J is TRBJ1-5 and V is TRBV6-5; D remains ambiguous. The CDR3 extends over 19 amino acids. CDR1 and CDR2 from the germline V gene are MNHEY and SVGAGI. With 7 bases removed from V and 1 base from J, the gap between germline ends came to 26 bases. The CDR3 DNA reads TGTGCCAGCATCCAATCGACGCTTGGGGTACGTCAGAGCAATCAGCCCCAGCATTTT. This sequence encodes CASIQSTLGVRQSNQPQHF.

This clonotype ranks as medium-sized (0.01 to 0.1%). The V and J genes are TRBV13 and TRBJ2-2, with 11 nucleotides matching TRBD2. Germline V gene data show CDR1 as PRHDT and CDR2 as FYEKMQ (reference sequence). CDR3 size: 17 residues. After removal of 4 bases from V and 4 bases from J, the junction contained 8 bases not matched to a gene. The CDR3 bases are TGTGCCAGCAGCTCCCCACCGGGACTAGCGGTCACCGGGGAGCTGTTTTTT. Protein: CASSSPPGLAVTGELFF.

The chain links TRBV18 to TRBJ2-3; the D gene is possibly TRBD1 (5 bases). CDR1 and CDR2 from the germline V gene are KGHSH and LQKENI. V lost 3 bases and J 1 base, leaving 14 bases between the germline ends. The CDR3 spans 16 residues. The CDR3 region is CASSPRQSGGTDTQYF. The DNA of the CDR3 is TGTGCCAGCTCACCTAGACAGTCTGGTGGCACAGATACGCAGTATTTT.

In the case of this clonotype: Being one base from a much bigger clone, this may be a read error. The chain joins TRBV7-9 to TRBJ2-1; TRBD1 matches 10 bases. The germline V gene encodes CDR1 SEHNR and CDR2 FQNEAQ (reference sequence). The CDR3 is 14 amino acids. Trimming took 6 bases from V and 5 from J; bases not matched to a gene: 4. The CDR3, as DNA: TGTGCCAGCAGATGGGGACAGGGGAACAATGAGCAGTTCTTC. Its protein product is CASRWGQGNNEQFF.

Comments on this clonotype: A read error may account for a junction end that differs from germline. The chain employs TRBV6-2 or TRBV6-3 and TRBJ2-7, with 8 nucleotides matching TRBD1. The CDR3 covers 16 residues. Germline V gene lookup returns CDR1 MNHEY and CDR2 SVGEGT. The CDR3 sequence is CARSSYPDRVEYEQYF. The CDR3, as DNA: TGTGCCAGAAGTTCCTATCCGGACAGGGTGGAGTACGAGCAGTACTTC.

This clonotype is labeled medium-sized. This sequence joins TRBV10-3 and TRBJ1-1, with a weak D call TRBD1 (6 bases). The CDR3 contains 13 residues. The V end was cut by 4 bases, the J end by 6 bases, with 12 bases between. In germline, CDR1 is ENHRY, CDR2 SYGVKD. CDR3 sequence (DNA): TGTGCCATCAGTGTCGGGGGGCTATCTGAAGCTTTCTTT. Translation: CAISVGGLSEAFF.

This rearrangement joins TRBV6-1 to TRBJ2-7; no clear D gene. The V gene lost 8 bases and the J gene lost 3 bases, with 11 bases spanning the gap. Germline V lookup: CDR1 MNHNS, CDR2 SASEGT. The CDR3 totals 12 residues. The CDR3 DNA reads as TGTGCCAGCTCAAGCCCCGTCTACGAGCAGTACTTC. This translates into CASSSPVYEQYF.

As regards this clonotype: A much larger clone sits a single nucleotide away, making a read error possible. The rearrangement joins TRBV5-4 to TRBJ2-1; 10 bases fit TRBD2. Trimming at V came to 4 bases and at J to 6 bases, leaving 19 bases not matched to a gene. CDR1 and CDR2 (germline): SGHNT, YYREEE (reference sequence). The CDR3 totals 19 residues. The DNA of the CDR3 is TGTGCCAGCAGCCCGGGGTCCGGAGCGGGGGGGCCAGGGTCCAATGAGCAGTTCTTC. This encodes CASSPGSGAGGPGSNEQFF.

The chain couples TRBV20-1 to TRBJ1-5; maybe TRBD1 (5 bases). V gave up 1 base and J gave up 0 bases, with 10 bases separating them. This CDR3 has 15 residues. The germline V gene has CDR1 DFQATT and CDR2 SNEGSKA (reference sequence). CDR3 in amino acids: CSARGGRNSNQPQHF. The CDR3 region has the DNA TGCAGTGCTAGAGGGGGCCGAAATAGCAATCAGCCCCAGCATTTT.

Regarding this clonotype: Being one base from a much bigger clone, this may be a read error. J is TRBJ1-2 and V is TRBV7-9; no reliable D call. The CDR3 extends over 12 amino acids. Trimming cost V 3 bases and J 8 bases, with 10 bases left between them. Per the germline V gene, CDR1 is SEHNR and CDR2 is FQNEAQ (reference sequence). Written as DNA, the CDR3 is TGTGCCAGCAGCTTGCCCAGCTGGGGCTACACCTTC. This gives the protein CASSLPSWGYTF.

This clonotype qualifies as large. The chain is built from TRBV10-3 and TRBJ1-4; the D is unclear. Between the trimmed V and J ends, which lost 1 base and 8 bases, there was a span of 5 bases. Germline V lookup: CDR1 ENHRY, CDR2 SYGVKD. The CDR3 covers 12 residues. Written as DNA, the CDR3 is TGTGCCATCAGTGAGTTCGAGGAAAAACTGTTTTTT. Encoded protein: CAISEFEEKLFF.

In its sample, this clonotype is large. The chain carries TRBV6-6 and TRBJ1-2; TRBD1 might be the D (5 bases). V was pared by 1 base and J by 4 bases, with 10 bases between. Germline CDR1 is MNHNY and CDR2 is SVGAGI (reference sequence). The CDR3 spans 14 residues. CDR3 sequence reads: CASSYLQVSYGYTF. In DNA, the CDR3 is TGTGCCAGCAGTTACTTACAGGTTTCCTATGGCTACACCTTC.

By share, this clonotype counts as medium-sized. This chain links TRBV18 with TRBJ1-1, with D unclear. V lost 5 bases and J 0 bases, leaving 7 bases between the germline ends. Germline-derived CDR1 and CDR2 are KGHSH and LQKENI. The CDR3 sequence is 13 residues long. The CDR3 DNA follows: TGTGCCAGCTCAGACCCTCTGAACACTGAAGCTTTCTTT. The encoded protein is CASSDPLNTEAFF. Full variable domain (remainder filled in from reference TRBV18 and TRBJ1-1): NAGVMQNPRHLVRRRGQEARLRCSPMKGHSHVYWYRQLPEEGLKFMVYLQKENIIDESGMPKERFSAEFPKEGPSILRIQQVVRGDSAAYFCASSDPLNTEAFFGQGTRLTVV.

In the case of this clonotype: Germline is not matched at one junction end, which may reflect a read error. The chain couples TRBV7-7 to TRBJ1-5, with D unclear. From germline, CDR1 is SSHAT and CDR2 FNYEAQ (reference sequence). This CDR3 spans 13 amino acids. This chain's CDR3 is CASSQRPNQPQHF. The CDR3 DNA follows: TGTGCTAGCAGCCAACGTCCCAATCAGCCCCAGCATTTT.

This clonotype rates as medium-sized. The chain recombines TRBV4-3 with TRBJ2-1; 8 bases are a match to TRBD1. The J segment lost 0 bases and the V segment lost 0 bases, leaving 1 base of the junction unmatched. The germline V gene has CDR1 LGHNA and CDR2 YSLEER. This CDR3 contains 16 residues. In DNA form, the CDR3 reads TGCGCCAGCAGCCAAGAAACAGGGGGCTCCTACAATGAGCAGTTCTTC. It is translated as CASSQETGGSYNEQFF.